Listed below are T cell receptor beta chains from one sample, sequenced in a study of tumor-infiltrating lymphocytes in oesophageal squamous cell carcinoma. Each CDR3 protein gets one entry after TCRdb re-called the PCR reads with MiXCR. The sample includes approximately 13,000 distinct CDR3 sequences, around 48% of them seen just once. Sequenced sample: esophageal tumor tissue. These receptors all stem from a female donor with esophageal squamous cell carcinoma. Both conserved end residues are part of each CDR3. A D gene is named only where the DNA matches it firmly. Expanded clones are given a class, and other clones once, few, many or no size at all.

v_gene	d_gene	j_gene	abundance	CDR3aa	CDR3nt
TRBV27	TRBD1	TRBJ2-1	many	CASSLGDRPGINNEQFF	TGTGCCAGCAGTCTGGGGGACAGGCCGGGAATCAACAATGAGCAGTTCTTC
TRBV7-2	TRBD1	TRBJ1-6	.	CASSLAGQGLSPLHF	TGTGCCAGCAGCTTAGCGGGACAGGGGTTATCACCCCTCCACTTT
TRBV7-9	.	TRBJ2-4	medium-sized	CASSFLYGIQYF	TGTGCCAGCAGCTTCCTGTATGGCATTCAGTACTTC
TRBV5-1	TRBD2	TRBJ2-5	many	CASSLVAGEETQYF	TGCGCCAGCAGCTTGGTAGCGGGGGAGGAGACCCAGTACTTC
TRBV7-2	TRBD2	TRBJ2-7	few	CASSLSSGRGSYEQYF	TGTGCCAGCAGCTTATCTAGCGGGAGAGGTAGCTACGAGCAGTACTTC
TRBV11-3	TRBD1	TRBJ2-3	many	CASSLPRTGPDTQYF	TGTGCCAGCAGCTTACCACGGACAGGGCCAGATACGCAGTATTTT
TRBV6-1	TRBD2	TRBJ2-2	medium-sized	CASMFRFSGGSNTGELFF	TGTGCCAGCATGTTCCGGTTTAGCGGGGGGTCCAACACCGGGGAGCTGTTTTTT
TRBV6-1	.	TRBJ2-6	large	CASTASGANVLTF	TGTGCCAGCACCGCTTCCGGGGCCAACGTCCTGACTTTC
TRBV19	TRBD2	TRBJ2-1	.	CASSIGGGTSFFDEQFF	TGTGCCAGTAGTATAGGAGGCGGGACTAGTTTCTTCGATGAGCAGTTCTTC
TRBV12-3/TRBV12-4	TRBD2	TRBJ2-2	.	CASKLAGVSGELFF	TGTGCCAGCAAACTAGCGGGAGTATCCGGGGAGCTGTTTTTT
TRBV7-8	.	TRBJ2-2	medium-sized	CASSLTGQEDTGELFF	TGTGCCAGCAGCCTCACGGGGCAGGAAGACACCGGGGAGCTGTTTTTT
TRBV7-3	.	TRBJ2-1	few	CASSAPGTGYNEQFF	TGTGCCAGCAGCGCCCCCGGGACGGGATACAATGAGCAGTTCTTC
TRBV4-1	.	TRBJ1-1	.	CASSQEGLAGWETQYF	TGCGCCAGCAGCCAAGAAGGACTAGCGGGCTGGGAGACCCAGTACTTT
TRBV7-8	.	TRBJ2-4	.	CASSLGTRNIQYF	TGTGCCAGCAGCTTAGGAACGAGGAACATTCAGTACTTC
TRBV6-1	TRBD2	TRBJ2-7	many	CASSRPPSGFSYNEQYF	TGTGCCAGCAGCCGCCCCCCTAGCGGGTTCTCCTACAATGAGCAGTACTTC
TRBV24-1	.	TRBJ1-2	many	CATSEPGTSAYTF	TGTGCCACCAGTGAGCCCGGGACCTCGGCCTACACCTTC
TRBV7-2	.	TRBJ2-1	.	CASSPDNEQFF	TGTGCCAGCAGCCCAGACAATGAGCAGTTCTTC
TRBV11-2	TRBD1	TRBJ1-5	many	CASSLDRRQGSGQPQHF	TGTGCCAGCAGCTTAGATCGTCGACAGGGGAGCGGGCAGCCCCAGCATTTT
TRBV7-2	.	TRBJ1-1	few	CASSLVKTGANTEAFF	TGTGCCAGCAGCTTAGTGAAGACAGGAGCGAACACTGAAGCTTTCTTT
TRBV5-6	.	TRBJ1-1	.	CASSLDSHTEAFF	TGTGCCAGCAGCTTGGACAGCCACACTGAAGCTTTCTTT
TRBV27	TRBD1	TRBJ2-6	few	CASSLGGGTGRANVLTF	TGTGCCAGCAGTTTAGGGGGCGGGACAGGAAGGGCCAACGTCCTGACTTTC
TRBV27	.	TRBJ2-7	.	CASKRTPQGPYEQYF	TGTGCCAGCAAGCGTACGCCACAGGGCCCCTACGAGCAGTACTTC
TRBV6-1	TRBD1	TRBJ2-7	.	CASSEARGRNYEQYF	TGTGCCAGCAGTGAAGCCAGGGGGCGCAACTACGAGCAGTACTTC
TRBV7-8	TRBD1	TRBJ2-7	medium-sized	CASSLATGAFSYEQYF	TGTGCCAGCAGCTTAGCAACAGGGGCCTTCTCCTACGAGCAGTACTTC
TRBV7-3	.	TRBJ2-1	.	CASSLRSGVTYEQFF	TGTGCCAGCAGCTTAAGGTCGGGAGTAACGTATGAGCAGTTCTTC
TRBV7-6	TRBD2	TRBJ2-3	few	CASSLEPGLQTTQYF	TGTGCCAGCAGCTTAGAACCGGGACTACAGACTACGCAGTATTTT
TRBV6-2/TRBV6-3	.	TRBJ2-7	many	CASSILVNYEQYF	TGTGCCAGCAGCATACTAGTGAACTACGAGCAGTACTTC
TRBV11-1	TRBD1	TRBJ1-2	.	CASSATGDNYGYTF	TGTGCCAGCAGCGCGACAGGGGATAACTATGGCTACACCTTC
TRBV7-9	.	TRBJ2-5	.	CASSLVRGGQQETQYF	TGTGCCAGCAGCTTAGTAAGGGGGGGACAGCAAGAGACCCAGTACTTC
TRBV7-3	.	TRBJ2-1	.	CASSALLEGEQFF	TGTGCCAGCAGCGCCCTTCTGGAGGGTGAGCAGTTCTTC
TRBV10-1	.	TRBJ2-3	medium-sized	CASSESGVQTDTQYF	TGCGCCAGCAGTGAGTCCGGGGTCCAGACAGATACGCAGTATTTT
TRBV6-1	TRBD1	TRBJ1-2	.	CASRRQGSYTF	TGTGCCAGCAGGAGACAGGGTAGCTACACCTTC
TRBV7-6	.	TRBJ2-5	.	CASSLAQNSLQETQYF	TGTGCCAGCAGCTTAGCGCAGAACAGTCTACAAGAGACCCAGTACTTC
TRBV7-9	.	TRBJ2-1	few	CASTFSVRRLSSYNEQFF	TGTGCCAGCACCTTTAGTGTGCGAAGACTCTCATCCTACAATGAGCAGTTCTTC
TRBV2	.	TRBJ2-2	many	CASSEGRRGELFF	TGTGCCAGCAGTGAAGGGAGGAGGGGGGAGCTGTTTTTT
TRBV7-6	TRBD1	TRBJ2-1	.	CASSPRLGDRGGHEQFF	TGTGCCAGCAGCCCTCGTCTCGGGGACAGGGGTGGCCATGAGCAGTTCTTC
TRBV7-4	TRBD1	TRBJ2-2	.	CASRPGQASTGELFF	TGTGCCAGCAGGCCGGGACAGGCCTCCACCGGGGAGCTGTTTTTT
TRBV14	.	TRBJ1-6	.	CASSHRAYNSPLHF	TGTGCCAGCAGTCACAGGGCTTATAATTCACCCCTCCACTTT
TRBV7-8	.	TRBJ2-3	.	CASSPLSGPDTQYF	TGTGCCAGCAGCCCCCTCAGCGGCCCAGATACGCAGTATTTT
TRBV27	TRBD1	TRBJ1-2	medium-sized	CASSLGGQGGYGYTF	TGTGCCAGCAGTTTAGGGGGCCAGGGGGGCTATGGCTACACCTTC
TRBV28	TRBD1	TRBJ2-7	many	CASSQRTGFTYEQYF	TGTGCCAGCAGTCAAAGGACAGGGTTTACCTACGAGCAGTACTTC
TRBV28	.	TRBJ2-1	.	CASITGRRPSYNEQFF	TGTGCCAGCATTACGGGAAGGCGCCCCTCCTACAATGAGCAGTTCTTC
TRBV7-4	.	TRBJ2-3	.	CASSLVLTHLDNEQFF	TGTGCCAGCAGCTTAGTCCTTACTCACCTCGACAATGAGCAGTTCTTT
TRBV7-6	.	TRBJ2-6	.	CASSLSSGRF	TGTGCCAGCAGCTTGTCTTCCGGCCGGTTC
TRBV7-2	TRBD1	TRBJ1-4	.	CASSSTGVSEKLFF	TGTGCCAGCAGCTCCACAGGGGTTTCTGAAAAACTGTTTTTT
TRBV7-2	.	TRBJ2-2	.	CASRVATGRHGELFF	TGTGCCAGCAGAGTAGCCACTGGACGCCACGGGGAGCTGTTTTTT
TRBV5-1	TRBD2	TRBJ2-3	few	CASSLRPGLAGTDTQYF	TGCGCCAGCAGCTTGAGACCGGGACTAGCGGGCACAGATACGCAGTATTTT
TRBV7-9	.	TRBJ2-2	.	CASSPEARSEELFF	TGTGCCAGCAGCCCCGAGGCGCGTTCCGAGGAGCTGTTTTTT
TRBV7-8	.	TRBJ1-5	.	CASSRVGSSNQPQHF	TGTGCCAGCAGCCGGGTGGGGTCTAGCAATCAGCCCCAGCATTTT
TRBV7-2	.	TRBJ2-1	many	CASSLGGMGQFF	TGTGCCAGCAGCTTAGGAGGTATGGGGCAGTTCTTC
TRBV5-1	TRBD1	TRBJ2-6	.	CASSLARDRGPGANVLTF	TGCGCCAGCAGCTTGGCCCGGGACAGGGGGCCTGGGGCCAACGTCCTGACTTTC
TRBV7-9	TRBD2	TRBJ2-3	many	CASSLGPAGGPGTQYF	TGTGCCAGCAGCTTAGGCCCAGCGGGGGGGCCAGGGACGCAGTATTTT
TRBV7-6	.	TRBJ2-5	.	CASRLRHIPIETQYF	TGTGCCAGCAGACTCCGACACATACCTATAGAGACCCAGTACTTC
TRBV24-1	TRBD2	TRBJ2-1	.	CATSDPGTSGRAGEQFF	TGTGCCACCAGTGATCCCGGAACTAGCGGGAGGGCTGGTGAGCAGTTCTTC
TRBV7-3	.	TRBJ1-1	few	CASSVLQGSEAFF	TGTGCCAGCAGCGTCCTACAGGGCTCTGAAGCTTTCTTT
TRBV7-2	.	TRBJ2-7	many	CASSLGRERSYEQYF	TGTGCCAGCAGCTTAGGTCGGGAACGGTCCTACGAGCAGTACTTC
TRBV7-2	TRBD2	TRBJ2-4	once	CASSLEGPGPGGSLAKNIQYF	TGTGCCAGCAGCTTAGAGGGCCCGGGACCGGGCGGGAGCCTAGCCAAAAACATTCAGTACTTC